One sample yielded the 24 T cell receptor beta chains listed below, sequenced in a study of T cells in women clearing cervical HPV infection. The data were produced by immunoSEQ multiplex PCR, yet TCRdb's version contains in-frame clones alone and is incomplete. The sample's table shows about 30,000 clones. The sequenced sample consisted of blood buffy coat. These receptors originate from a woman between 18 and 75 years old with a cervical HPV16 infection that either progressed to CIN3+ or cleared (not recorded which).

Points on this clone: The read falls 3 residues short of the CDR3 end, and the missing part is taken from the germline J gene. The J gene is TRBJ2-7, the V gene TRBV11-1, with a tentative D call TRBD2 (6 bases). Germline V gene sequence: CDR1 SGHAT, CDR2 FQDESV (reference sequence). The CDR3 spans 13 residues. V was shortened by 5 bases and J by 6 bases, with 14 bases between the two germline ends. The CDR3: CASSRLGGSEQYF. The CDR3 bases that were read are TGTGCCAGCAGCCGCCTTGGGGGGAGCGAG.

Concerning this clone itself: Sequencing ends 3 residues short of the CDR3 end; the germline J gene provides the rest. The chain couples TRBV11-2 to TRBJ1-6; D is perhaps TRBD1 (5 bases). Germline loops: CDR1 SGHAT, CDR2 FQNNGV. V lost 1 base and J lost 9, with 7 bases in between. The CDR3 spans 13 residues. The CDR3 protein is CASSLVGVSPLHF. CDR3 DNA, as far as it was read: TGTGCCAGCAGCTTAGTAGGGGTTTCACCC.

Points on this clone: The CDR3 end is not reached by the read, which stops 3 residues before it; the germline J gene fills it in. This chain joins TRBV12-3 or TRBV12-4 and TRBJ2-3; 8 nucleotides line up with TRBD2. Losses at the gene ends were 5 bases for V and 7 bases for J; bases not matched to a gene: 11. The CDR3 has 15 residues. The CDR3 loop reads CASSHLAGRGNTQYF. The covered CDR3 bases are TGTGCCAGCAGTCACTTAGCGGGAAGAGGGAATACG.

About this clone itself: Sequencing ends 3 residues short of the CDR3 end; the germline J gene provides the rest. The chain couples TRBV2 to TRBJ1-1; D is perhaps TRBD1 (5 bases). The CDR3 loop spans 13 amino acids. V lost 7 bases to trimming and J lost 5 bases, with 14 bases between them. Germline lookup yields CDR1 SNHLY and CDR2 FYNNEI. The sequenced part of the CDR3 DNA is TGTGCCAGCAACCAGGGAGGCGGTACTGAA. This translates into CASNQGGGTE. The complete CDR3 protein is CASNQGGGTEAFF.

With regard to this clone: The read stops 3 residues short of the end of the CDR3; the missing end is completed from the germline J gene. This sequence joins TRBV7-9 and TRBJ2-2, with a tentative D call TRBD2 (5 bases). The germline CDR1 and CDR2 sequences are SEHNR and FQNEAQ (reference sequence). This CDR3 is built from 15 residues. This CDR3 reads CASSLSRGVREKLFF. CDR3 DNA, as far as it was read: TGTGCCAGCAGCCTCTCACGGGGTGTGAGGGAAAAG.

Remarks on this clone: The read stops 3 residues short of the end of the CDR3; the missing end is completed from the germline J gene. The chain employs TRBV6-1 and TRBJ1-2, with 7 bases that match TRBD1. Germline V lookup: CDR1 MNHNS, CDR2 SASEGT. This CDR3 spans 13 amino acids. The sequenced part of the CDR3 DNA is TGTGCCAGCAGTGAAGTAGGGGGCGGCGGC. As protein: CASSEVGGGG. The full CDR3 is CASSEVGGGGYTF.

A word on this clone: The read halts 3 residues ahead of the CDR3 end, with the missing end drawn from the germline J gene. The chain is built from TRBV2 and TRBJ2-7, with 11 bases that match TRBD1. Per the germline V gene, CDR1 is SNHLY and CDR2 is FYNNEI. CDR3 size: 16 residues. Trimming took 10 bases from V and 2 from J; bases not matched to a gene: 13. The covered CDR3 bases are TGTGCCATACCCCACGAGGACAGGGGGCGACCCTACGAG. As protein: CAIPHEDRGRPYE. The CDR3 in full is CAIPHEDRGRPYEQYF.

On this clone: Read data end 3 residues before the CDR3 end; the end is taken from the germline J gene. V gene TRBV30 combines with J gene TRBJ1-1, with D possibly matching TRBD1 (5 bases). Per germline, CDR1 GTSNPN and CDR2 SVGIG (reference sequence). The CDR3 sequence is 13 residues long. Deletions cut 5 bases from V and 4 bases from J, with 14 bases between. CDR3 DNA, as far as it was read: TGTGCCTGGGGACAAGAATCGGCCACTGAA. Translating it yields CAWGQESATE. The complete CDR3 protein is CAWGQESATEAFF.

A word on this clone: Read data end 3 residues before the CDR3 end; the end is taken from the germline J gene. This chain connects TRBV29-1 to TRBJ1-2; D is unclear. V shed 5 bases and J shed 4 bases, with 14 bases lying between them. CDR3 length equals 13 residues. Germline assignment: CDR1 SQVTM and CDR2 ANQGSEA. CDR3 bases read: TGCAGCGTTTATCCTGACACTTTCTATGGC. Translation gives CSVYPDTFYG. The full CDR3 reads CSVYPDTFYGYTF.

Comment on this clone: Read coverage stops 3 residues before the CDR3 terminus; the germline J gene supplies the remainder. The chain carries TRBV4-1 and TRBJ2-5, with 7 bases lining up with TRBD1. This CDR3 contains 15 residues. With 5 bases clipped from V and 5 bases from J, the junction kept 11 bases outside the gene matches. Germline-derived CDR1 and CDR2 are MGHRA and YSYEKL. The sequenced CDR3 bases are TGCGCCAGCAGCTCCCTTGACAGGGCCCAGGAGACC. Protein: CASSSLDRAQET. The complete CDR3 protein is CASSSLDRAQETQYF.

As for this clone: The read gets to within 3 residues of the CDR3 end, and the germline J gene fills in the rest. The rearrangement joins TRBV19 to TRBJ2-7; 16 positions agree with TRBD2. Per the germline V gene, CDR1 is LNHDA and CDR2 is SQIVND (reference sequence). With V trimmed by 10 bases and J by 4 bases, 10 bases remained unmatched. CDR3 length: 16 amino acids. The sequenced CDR3 bases are TGTGCCACACAAGAGGGGACTAGCGGGAGGGATTACGAG. Amino acids: CATQEGTSGRDYE. The CDR3 as a whole reads CATQEGTSGRDYEQYF.

In the case of this clone: The read is 3 residues too short to cover the CDR3 end, so that end is filled in from the germline J gene. The chain is built from TRBV7-1 and TRBJ2-3, with 15 bases matching TRBD2. TRBV7-1 carries the ORF label, with uncertain function. Losses at the gene ends were 0 bases for V and 3 bases for J; bases not matched to a gene: 10. This CDR3 has 20 residues. Partial CDR3 DNA: TGTGCCAGCAGCTCAGCACTGGGACTAGCGGGAGGCATTGGTACAGATACG. It is translated as CASSSALGLAGGIGTDT. The entire CDR3 protein reads CASSSALGLAGGIGTDTQYF.

With regard to this clone: The read stops 3 residues short of the end of the CDR3; the missing end is completed from the germline J gene. The J gene is TRBJ2-2, the V gene TRBV12-3 or TRBV12-4; perhaps TRBD1 as D (6 bases). The CDR3 loop spans 15 amino acids. V lost 7 bases and J lost 6, with 18 bases in between. Incomplete CDR3 DNA: TGTGCCAGCAACCAGGGGTTCGGGGTAGCCGGGGAG. Its protein product is CASNQGFGVAGE. Given in full, the CDR3 is CASNQGFGVAGELFF.

Note on this clone: The read halts 3 residues ahead of the CDR3 end, with the missing end drawn from the germline J gene. The chain couples TRBV19 to TRBJ2-3; D is ambiguous. V shed 4 bases and J shed 0 bases, with 11 bases lying between them. The germline gives CDR1 LNHDA, CDR2 SQIVND (reference sequence). This CDR3 is 15 amino acids long. The chain's CDR3 is CASSTVGPSTDTQYF. CDR3 DNA (partial): TGTGCCAGTAGTACTGTGGGCCCTAGCACAGATACG. Complete variable domain (other parts from reference TRBV19 and TRBJ2-3): DGGITQSPKYLFRKEGQNVTLSCEQNLNHDAMYWYRQDPGQGLRLIYYSQIVNDFQKGDIAEGYSVSREKKESFPLTVTSAQKNPTAFYLCASSTVGPSTDTQYFGPGTRLTVL.

The CDR3 DNA, read in part, is TGTGCCAGCAGTTACTCAGGACAGGGCGAGGCCGATCAGCCC. It is translated as CASSYSGQGEADQP. The full CDR3 protein is CASSYSGQGEADQPQHF. The chain links TRBV6-2 or TRBV6-3 to TRBJ1-5; TRBD1 matches 8 bases. The read terminates 3 residues ahead of where the CDR3 ends, so the germline J gene completes it. Germline trimming cut 0 bases from V and 5 bases from J; bases unmatched to any gene: 9. Germline V gene sequence: CDR1 MNHEY, CDR2 SVGEGT. CDR3 length: 17 residues.

On this clone itself: With the read ending 3 residues before the CDR3 end, the germline J gene is used to fill in that end. The V gene is TRBV18, the J gene TRBJ2-7; unclear D gene. The V gene lost 1 base and the J gene lost 2 bases, with 12 bases spanning the gap. Germline CDR1 is KGHSH and CDR2 is LQKENI. The CDR3 is 15 residues long. CDR3 bases read: TGTGCCAGCTCACCACGGTCAGCGCGAACCTACGAG. Its protein product is CASSPRSARTYE. The entire CDR3 is CASSPRSARTYEQYF.

On this clone itself: The read comes to an end 3 residues before the CDR3 does, leaving the germline J gene to fill in the end. The V call is TRBV20-1, the J call TRBJ2-7; tentative D call: TRBD2 (6 bases). Germline loops: CDR1 DFQATT, CDR2 SNEGSKA (reference sequence). CDR3 length: 14 amino acids. V was clipped by 3 bases and J by 5 bases, with 17 bases between them. CDR3 DNA, as far as it was read: TGCAGTGCTAGGGTCGGCGGCGGGATTGACGAG. Translating it yields CSARVGGGIDE. The complete CDR3 sequence is CSARVGGGIDEQYF.

CDR3 region: CASSPPGREGYTF. CDR3 DNA, as far as it was read: TGTGCCAGCTCACCACCGGGCAGGGAAGGC. This chain uses TRBV18 with TRBJ1-2; D perhaps matches TRBD1 (5 bases). The DNA ends 3 residues before the CDR3 does, and the rest of the CDR3 is filled in from the germline J gene. Per the germline V gene, CDR1 is KGHSH and CDR2 is LQKENI. This CDR3 is 13 amino acids long.

On this clone: From the germline J gene comes the end of the CDR3, since the read stops 3 residues before it. The chain links TRBV11-3 to TRBJ2-7; D perhaps matches TRBD1 (6 bases). CDR3 length: 15 residues. Germline values: CDR1 SGHNT, CDR2 YENEEA. The V and J ends lost 5 bases and 5 bases respectively, with 19 bases between them. The part of the CDR3 DNA that was read is TGTGCCAGCAGCGTTGGGGGCCTAAAAGATGACGAG. Protein: CASSVGGLKDDE. The CDR3 reads in full as CASSVGGLKDDEQYF.

Details on this clone: The read ends 3 residues early relative to the CDR3; the germline J gene fills the gap. The chain has TRBV18 and TRBJ2-1; 10 bases are a match to TRBD2. Trimming cost V 8 bases and J 4 bases; bases outside gene matches: 5. CDR3 size: 14 residues. Looked up from germline, CDR1 is KGHSH and CDR2 is LQKENI. CDR3 sequence reads: CASRLAGEYNEQFF. CDR3 DNA (partial): TGTGCCAGCCGGCTAGCGGGAGAGTACAATGAG.

Points on this clone: Read data end 3 residues before the CDR3 end; the end is taken from the germline J gene. V gene TRBV20-1 combines with J gene TRBJ2-3; the match to TRBD2 covers 7 bases. CDR3 length: 17 amino acids. Germline values: CDR1 DFQATT, CDR2 SNEGSKA (reference sequence). V lost 0 bases to trimming and J lost 5 bases; unmatched junction nucleotides: 14. The chain's CDR3 is CSARDQPLAEGRDTQYF. CDR3 DNA (partial): TGCAGTGCTAGAGATCAGCCCCTAGCGGAAGGGCGAGATACG.

Note on this clone: The sequence runs out 3 residues before the end of the CDR3; the remainder is reconstructed from the germline J gene. The chain employs TRBV7-3 and TRBJ1-1; 10 nucleotides line up with TRBD1. J gave up 6 bases and V 4 bases, and 8 bases lay outside the gene matches. This CDR3 is 15 amino acids long. CDR1 and CDR2 from the germline V gene are SGHTA and FQGTGA. The CDR3 bases that were read are TGTGCCAGCAGCTCCTGGACAGGGGGACCGGCTGAA. Translating it yields CASSSWTGGPAE. The CDR3 in its entirety is CASSSWTGGPAEAFF. The whole variable domain, filled in from reference TRBV7-3 and TRBJ1-1, reads GAGVSQTPSNKVTEKGKYVELRCDPISGHTALYWYRQSLGQGPEFLIYFQGTGAADDSGLPNDRFFAVRPEGSVSTLKIQRTERGDSAVYLCASSSWTGGPAEAFFGQGTRLTVV.

Note on this clone: The DNA ends 3 residues before the CDR3 does, and the rest of the CDR3 is filled in from the germline J gene. This chain links TRBV5-1 with TRBJ2-2, with TRBD1 matching over 9 bases. V was clipped by 4 bases and J by 2 bases; unmatched bases: 12. This CDR3 region has 18 residues. In germline, CDR1 is SGHRS, CDR2 YFSETQ. CDR3 sequence reads: CASSDLIPGQGNTGELFF. CDR3 DNA, as far as it was read: TGCGCCAGCAGCGATCTCATACCGGGACAGGGAAACACCGGGGAG.

A word on this clone: The CDR3 is cut off 3 residues early in the read; its end comes from the germline J gene. This chain joins TRBV5-1 and TRBJ2-3; 7 nucleotides line up with TRBD1. CDR1 is SGHRS and CDR2 is YFSETQ in the germline V gene. This CDR3 contains 14 residues. The sequenced CDR3 bases are TGCGCCAGCAACAGACAGGGATTTCAAGAGACG. This sequence encodes CASNRQGFQET. The full CDR3 protein reads CASNRQGFQETQYF.